This T cell receptor beta chain emerged from a study of T cells after yellow fever vaccination. A 5'RACE template-switching step, the method used to make TCR cDNA, added a universal primer site and UMIs. TCRdb re-derived calls from the 5' RACE reads in MiXCR, one entry per CDR3 protein. Of more than 75,000 distinct CDR3 sequences detected, more than 7.5% appear once; the ten largest clones hold about 15%. CDR3 length: 15 residues. Trimming took off 5 bases at V and 0 bases at J, with 11 bases between the two ends. The gene calls are TRBV12-3 or TRBV12-4 and TRBJ2-1; no reliable D call. This TCR was sampled from a man younger than 35 who received the YFV17D yellow fever vaccine. The starting material was CD8+ T cells not binding an NS4B(214-222) dextramer, sorted from PBMCs, obtained approximately 16 days after the first yellow fever vaccination. Here the CDR3 reads CASSPPQSSYNEQFF. The DNA of the CDR3 is TGTGCCAGCAGTCCGCCTCAGAGCTCCTACAATGAGCAGTTCTTC.